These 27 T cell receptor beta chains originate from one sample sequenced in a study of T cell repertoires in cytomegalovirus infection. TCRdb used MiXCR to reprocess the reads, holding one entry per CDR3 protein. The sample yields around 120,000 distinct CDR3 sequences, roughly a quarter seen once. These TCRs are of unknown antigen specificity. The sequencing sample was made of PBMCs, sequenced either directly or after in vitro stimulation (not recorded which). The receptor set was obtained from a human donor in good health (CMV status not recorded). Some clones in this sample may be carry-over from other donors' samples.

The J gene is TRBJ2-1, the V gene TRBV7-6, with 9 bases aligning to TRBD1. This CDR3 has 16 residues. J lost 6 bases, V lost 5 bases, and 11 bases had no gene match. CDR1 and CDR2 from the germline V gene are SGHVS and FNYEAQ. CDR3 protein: CASSRRTGASSNEQFF. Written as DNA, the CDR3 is TGTGCCAGCAGCCGCCGGACAGGGGCGTCTTCCAATGAGCAGTTCTTC. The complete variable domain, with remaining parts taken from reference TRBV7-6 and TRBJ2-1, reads GAGVSQSPRYKVTKRGQDVALRCDPISGHVSLYWYRQALGQGPEFLTYFNYEAQQDKSGLPNDRFSAERPEGSISTLTIQRTEQRDSAMYRCASSRRTGASSNEQFFGPGTRLTVL.

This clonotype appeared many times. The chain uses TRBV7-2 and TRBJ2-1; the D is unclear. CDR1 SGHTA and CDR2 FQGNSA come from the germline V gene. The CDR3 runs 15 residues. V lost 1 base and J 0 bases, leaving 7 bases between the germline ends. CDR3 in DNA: TGTGCCAGCAGCTTAGAGACAAGCTCCTACAATGAGCAGTTCTTC. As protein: CASSLETSSYNEQFF.

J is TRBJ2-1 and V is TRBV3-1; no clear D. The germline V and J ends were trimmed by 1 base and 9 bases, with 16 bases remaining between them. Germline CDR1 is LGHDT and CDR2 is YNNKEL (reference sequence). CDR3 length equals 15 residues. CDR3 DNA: TGTGCCAGCAGCCAAGCCCTCCGGAGCCGGGCTGAGCAGTTCTTC. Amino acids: CASSQALRSRAEQFF.

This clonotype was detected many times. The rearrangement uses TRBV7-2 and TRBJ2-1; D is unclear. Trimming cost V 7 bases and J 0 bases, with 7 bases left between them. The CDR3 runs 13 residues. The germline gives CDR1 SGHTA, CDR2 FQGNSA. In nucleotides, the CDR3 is TGTGCCAGCAATCCGAGCTCCTACAATGAGCAGTTCTTC. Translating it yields CASNPSSYNEQFF.

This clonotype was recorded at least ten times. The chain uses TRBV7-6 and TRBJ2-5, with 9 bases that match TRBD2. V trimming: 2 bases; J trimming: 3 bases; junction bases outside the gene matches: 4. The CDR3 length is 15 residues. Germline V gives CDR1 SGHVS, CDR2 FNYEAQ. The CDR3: CASSLLAGPEETQYF. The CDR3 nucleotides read TGTGCCAGCAGCTTACTAGCGGGACCCGAAGAGACCCAGTACTTC.

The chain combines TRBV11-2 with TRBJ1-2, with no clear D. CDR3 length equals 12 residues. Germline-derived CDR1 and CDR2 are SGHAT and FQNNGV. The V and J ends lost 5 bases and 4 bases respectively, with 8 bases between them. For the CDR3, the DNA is TGTGCCAGCAGCCCCTCGGGCTATGGCTACACCTTC. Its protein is CASSPSGYGYTF.

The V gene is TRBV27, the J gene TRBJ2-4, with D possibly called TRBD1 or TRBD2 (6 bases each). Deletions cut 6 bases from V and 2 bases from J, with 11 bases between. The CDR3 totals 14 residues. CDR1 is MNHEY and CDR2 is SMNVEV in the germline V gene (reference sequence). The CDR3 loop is CASSRGGPKNIQYF. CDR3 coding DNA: TGTGCCAGCAGCAGGGGAGGCCCCAAAAACATTCAGTACTTC.

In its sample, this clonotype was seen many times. CDR3 sequence (DNA): TGTGCCAGCAGTTCCGGGAGTGGCTCCTACAATGAGCAGTTCTTC. Protein: CASSSGSGSYNEQFF. The chain has TRBV28 and TRBJ2-1, with TRBD2 as a possible D gene (6 bases). Germline V gene lookup returns CDR1 MDHEN and CDR2 SYDVKM. CDR3 size: 15 residues. The V end lost 4 bases, the J end lost 0 bases, and 10 bases lay between the germline ends. Complete variable domain (other parts from reference TRBV28 and TRBJ2-1): DVKVTQSSRYLVKRTGEKVFLECVQDMDHENMFWYRQDPGLGLRLIYFSYDVKMKEKGDIPEGYSVSREKKERFSLILESASTNQTSMYLCASSSGSGSYNEQFFGPGTRLTVL.

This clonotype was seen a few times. The CDR3 is CASSPKLGTTSSLEQYF. In DNA, the CDR3 is TGTGCCAGCAGCCCCAAACTCGGGACTACCTCTTCTCTCGAGCAGTACTTC. The V call is TRBV7-3, the J call TRBJ2-7; 7 nucleotides align to TRBD2. CDR1 and CDR2 from the germline V gene are SGHTA and FQGTGA. The CDR3 runs to 17 residues. With 5 bases clipped from V and 6 bases from J, the junction kept 19 bases outside the gene matches.

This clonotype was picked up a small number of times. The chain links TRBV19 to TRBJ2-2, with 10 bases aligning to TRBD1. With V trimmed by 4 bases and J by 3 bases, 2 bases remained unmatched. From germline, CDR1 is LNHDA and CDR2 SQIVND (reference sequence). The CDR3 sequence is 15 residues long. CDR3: CASSRDRGDTGELFF. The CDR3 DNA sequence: TGTGCCAGTAGTAGGGACAGGGGAGACACCGGGGAGCTGTTTTTT.

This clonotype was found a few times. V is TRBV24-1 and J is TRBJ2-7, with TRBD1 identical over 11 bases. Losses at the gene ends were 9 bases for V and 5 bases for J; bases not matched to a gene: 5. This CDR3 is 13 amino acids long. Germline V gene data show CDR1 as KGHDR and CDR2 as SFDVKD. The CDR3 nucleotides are TGTGCCACCCTTGGGACAGGGGGAAACGAGCAGTACTTC. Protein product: CATLGTGGNEQYF.

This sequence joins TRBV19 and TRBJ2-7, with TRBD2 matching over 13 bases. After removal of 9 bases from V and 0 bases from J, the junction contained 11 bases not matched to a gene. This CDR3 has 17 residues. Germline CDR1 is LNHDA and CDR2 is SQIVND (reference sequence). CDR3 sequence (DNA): TGTGCCAGCGCGGGACTAGCGGGACTATTAGGCTCCTACGAGCAGTACTTC. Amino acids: CASAGLAGLLGSYEQYF.

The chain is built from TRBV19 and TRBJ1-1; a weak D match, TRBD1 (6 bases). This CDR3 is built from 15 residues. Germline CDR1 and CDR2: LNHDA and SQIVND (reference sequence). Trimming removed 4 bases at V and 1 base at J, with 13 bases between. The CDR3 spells CASSKQDSANTEAFF. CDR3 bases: TGTGCCAGTAGTAAACAGGACAGCGCGAACACTGAAGCTTTCTTT.

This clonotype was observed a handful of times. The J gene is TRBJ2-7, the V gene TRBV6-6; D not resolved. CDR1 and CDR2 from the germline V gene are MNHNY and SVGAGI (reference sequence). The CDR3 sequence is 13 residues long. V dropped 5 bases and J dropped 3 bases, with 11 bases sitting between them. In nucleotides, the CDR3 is TGTGCCAGCAGTCAAAACCCAGACTACGAGCAGTACTTC. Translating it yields CASSQNPDYEQYF.

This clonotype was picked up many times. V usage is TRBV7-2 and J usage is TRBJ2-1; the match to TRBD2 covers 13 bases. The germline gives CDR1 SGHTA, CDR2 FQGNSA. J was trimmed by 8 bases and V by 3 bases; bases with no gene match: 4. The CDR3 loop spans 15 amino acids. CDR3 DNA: TGTGCCAGCAGCTTTACTAGCGGGAGGGCCGATGAGCAGTTCTTC. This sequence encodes CASSFTSGRADEQFF. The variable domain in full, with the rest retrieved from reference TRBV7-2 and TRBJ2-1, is GAGVSQSPSNKVTEKGKDVELRCDPISGHTALYWYRQSLGQGLEFLIYFQGNSAPDKSGLPSDRFSAERTGGSVSTLTIQRTQQEDSAVYLCASSFTSGRADEQFFGPGTRLTVL.

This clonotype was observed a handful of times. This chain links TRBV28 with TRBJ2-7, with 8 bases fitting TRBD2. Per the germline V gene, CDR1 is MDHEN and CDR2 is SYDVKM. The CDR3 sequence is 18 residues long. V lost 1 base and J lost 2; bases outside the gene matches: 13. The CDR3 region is CASSLFSGIAGLTYEQYF. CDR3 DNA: TGTGCCAGCAGTTTATTTAGCGGGATCGCAGGCCTCACCTACGAGCAGTACTTC.

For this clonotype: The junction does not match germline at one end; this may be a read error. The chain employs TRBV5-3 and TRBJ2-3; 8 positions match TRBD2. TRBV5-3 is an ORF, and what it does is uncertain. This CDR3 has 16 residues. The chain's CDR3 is CASSSGTRGDTDTQYF. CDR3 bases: TGTGCCAGCAGCTCCGGGACTAGGGGGGACACAGATACGCAGTATTTT.

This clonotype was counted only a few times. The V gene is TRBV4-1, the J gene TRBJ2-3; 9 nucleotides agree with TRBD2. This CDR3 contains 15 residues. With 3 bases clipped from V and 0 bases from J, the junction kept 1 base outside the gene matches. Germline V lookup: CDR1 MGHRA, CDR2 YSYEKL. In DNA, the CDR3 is TGCGCCAGCAGCCACACTAGCGGGAGCACAGATACGCAGTATTTT. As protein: CASSHTSGSTDTQYF.

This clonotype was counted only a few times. CDR3: CASSVSGATNEKLFF. The DNA of the CDR3 is TGTGCCAGCAGCGTTTCCGGTGCAACTAATGAAAAACTGTTTTTT. The chain is built from TRBV9 and TRBJ1-4; the D is unclear. Trimming removed 2 bases from V and 0 bases from J, with 8 bases in between. This CDR3 spans 15 amino acids. The germline V gene has CDR1 SGDLS and CDR2 YYNGEE. Supplemented by reference TRBV9 and TRBJ1-4, the full variable domain reads DSGVTQTPKHLITATGQRVTLRCSPRSGDLSVYWYQQSLDQGLQFLIQYYNGEERAKGNILERFSAQQFPDLHSELNLSSLELGDSALYFCASSVSGATNEKLFFGSGTQLSVL.

The CDR3 nucleotides read TGTGCCAGCAGCCGGTCCGGGACAGGGGGATACAATGAGCAGTTCTTC. Protein product: CASSRSGTGGYNEQFF. The J gene is TRBJ2-1, the V gene TRBV11-2; 11 bases agree with TRBD1. Trimming cost V 5 bases and J 4 bases; bases outside gene matches: 7. CDR1 and CDR2 from the germline V gene are SGHAT and FQNNGV. The CDR3 length is 16 residues.

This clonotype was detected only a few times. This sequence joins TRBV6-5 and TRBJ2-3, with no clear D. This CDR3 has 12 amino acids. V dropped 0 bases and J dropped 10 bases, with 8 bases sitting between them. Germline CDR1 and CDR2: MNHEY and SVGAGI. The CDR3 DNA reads TGTGCCAGCAGTTACTCGATCGGGCCGCAGTATTTT. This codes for CASSYSIGPQYF.

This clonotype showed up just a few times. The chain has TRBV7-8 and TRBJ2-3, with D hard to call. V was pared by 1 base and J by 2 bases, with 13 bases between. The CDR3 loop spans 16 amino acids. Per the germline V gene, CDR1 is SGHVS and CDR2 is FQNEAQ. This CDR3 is CASSLVVPVNTDTQYF. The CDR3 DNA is TGTGCCAGCAGCTTAGTCGTCCCGGTTAACACAGATACGCAGTATTTT.

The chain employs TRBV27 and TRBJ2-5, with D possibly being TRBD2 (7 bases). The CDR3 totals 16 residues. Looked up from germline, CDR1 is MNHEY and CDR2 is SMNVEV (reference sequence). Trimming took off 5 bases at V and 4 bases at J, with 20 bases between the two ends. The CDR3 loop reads CASSPGAWGGLETQYF. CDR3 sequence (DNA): TGTGCCAGCAGTCCCGGGGCGTGGGGGGGCTTAGAGACCCAGTACTTC.

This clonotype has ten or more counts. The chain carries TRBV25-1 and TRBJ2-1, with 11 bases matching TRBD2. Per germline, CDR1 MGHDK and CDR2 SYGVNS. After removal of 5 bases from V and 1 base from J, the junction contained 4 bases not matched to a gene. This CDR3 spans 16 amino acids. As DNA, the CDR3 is TGTGCCAGCAGTCATACTAGCGGGGGTTCCTACAATGAGCAGTTCTTC. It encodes CASSHTSGGSYNEQFF.

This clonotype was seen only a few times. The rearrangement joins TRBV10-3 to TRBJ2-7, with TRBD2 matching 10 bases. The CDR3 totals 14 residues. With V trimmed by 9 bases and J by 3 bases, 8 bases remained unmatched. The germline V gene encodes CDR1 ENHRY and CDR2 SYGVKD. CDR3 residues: CAINPGTSVYEQYF. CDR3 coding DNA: TGTGCCATAAATCCCGGGACTAGCGTCTACGAGCAGTACTTC.

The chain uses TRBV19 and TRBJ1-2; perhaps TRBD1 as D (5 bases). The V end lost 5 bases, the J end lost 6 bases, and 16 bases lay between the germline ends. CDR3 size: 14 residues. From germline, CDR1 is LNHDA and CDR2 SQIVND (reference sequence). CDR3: CASSDEGAGDGYTF. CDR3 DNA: TGTGCCAGTAGTGACGAAGGGGCTGGAGATGGCTACACCTTC.

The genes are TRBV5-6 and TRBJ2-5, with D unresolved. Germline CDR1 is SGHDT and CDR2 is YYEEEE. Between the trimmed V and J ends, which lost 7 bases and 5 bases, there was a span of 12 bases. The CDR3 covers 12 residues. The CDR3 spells CASRNLGETQYF. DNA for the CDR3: TGTGCCAGCCGCAACCTTGGGGAGACCCAGTACTTC.